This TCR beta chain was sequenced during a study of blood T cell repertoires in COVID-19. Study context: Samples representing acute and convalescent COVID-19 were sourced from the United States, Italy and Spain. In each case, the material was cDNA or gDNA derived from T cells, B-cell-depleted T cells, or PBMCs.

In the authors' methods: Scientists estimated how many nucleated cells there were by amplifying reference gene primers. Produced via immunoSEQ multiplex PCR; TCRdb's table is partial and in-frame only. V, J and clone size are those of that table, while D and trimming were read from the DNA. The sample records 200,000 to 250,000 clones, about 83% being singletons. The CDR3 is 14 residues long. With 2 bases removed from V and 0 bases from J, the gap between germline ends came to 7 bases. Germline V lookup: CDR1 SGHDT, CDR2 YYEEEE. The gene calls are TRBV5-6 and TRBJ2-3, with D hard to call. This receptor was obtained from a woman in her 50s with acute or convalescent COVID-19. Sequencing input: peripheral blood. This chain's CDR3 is CASSFLTSTDTQYF. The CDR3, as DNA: TGTGCCAGCAGCTTTTTAACTAGCACAGATACGCAGTATTTT.